This TCR beta chain is from a study of shared clonotypes between healthy human individuals. The repertoire was sequenced with immunoSEQ multiplex PCR; TCRdb's copy has only in-frame clones and lacks some. Of approximately 470,000 clones listed, over 75% are singletons. Overall study results and limits: Clonotype sharing among donors was expected to depend on sequencing depth.

For this clone: The target antigen is unknown.

The CDR3 loop spans 15 amino acids. Trimming took 1 base from V and 3 from J; bases not matched to a gene: 5. Looked up from germline, CDR1 is MGHRA and CDR2 is YSYEKL. The rearrangement joins TRBV4-1 to TRBJ1-2; the match to TRBD1 covers 7 bases. Input material: PBMCs. The origin of this receptor is a woman between 35 and 50 years old in good health. Some clones in this sample may be carry-over from other donors' samples. The DNA for the CDR3 is TGCGCCAGCAGCCAAGTTAGGACAGGAGACTATGGCTACACCTTC. Protein sequence: CASSQVRTGDYGYTF.